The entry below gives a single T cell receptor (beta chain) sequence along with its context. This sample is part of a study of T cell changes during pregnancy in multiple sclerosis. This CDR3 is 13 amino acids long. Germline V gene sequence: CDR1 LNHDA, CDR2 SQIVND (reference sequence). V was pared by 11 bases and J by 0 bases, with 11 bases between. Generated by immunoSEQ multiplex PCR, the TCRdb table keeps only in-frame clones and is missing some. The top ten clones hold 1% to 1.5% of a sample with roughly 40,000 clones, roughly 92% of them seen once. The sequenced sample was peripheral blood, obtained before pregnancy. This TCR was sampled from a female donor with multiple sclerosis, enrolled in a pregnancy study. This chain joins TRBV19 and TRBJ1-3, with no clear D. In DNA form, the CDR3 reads TGTGCCTGTAAGCGAAGCTCTGGAAACACCATATATTTT. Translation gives CACKRSSGNTIYF.